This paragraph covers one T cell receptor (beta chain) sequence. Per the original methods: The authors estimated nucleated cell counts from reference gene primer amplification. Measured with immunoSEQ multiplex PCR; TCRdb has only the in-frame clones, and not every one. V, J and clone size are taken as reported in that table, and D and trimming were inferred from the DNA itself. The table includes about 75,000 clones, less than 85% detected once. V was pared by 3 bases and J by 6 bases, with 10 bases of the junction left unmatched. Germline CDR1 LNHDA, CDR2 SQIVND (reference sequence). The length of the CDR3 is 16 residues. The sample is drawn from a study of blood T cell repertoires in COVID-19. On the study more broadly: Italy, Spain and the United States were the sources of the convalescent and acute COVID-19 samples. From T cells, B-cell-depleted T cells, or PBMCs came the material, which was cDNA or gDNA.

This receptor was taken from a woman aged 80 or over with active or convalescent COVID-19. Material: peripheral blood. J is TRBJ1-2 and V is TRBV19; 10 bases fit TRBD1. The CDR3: CASSILPGTGVNGYTF. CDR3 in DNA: TGTGCCAGTAGTATCCTCCCCGGGACAGGGGTTAATGGCTACACCTTC.